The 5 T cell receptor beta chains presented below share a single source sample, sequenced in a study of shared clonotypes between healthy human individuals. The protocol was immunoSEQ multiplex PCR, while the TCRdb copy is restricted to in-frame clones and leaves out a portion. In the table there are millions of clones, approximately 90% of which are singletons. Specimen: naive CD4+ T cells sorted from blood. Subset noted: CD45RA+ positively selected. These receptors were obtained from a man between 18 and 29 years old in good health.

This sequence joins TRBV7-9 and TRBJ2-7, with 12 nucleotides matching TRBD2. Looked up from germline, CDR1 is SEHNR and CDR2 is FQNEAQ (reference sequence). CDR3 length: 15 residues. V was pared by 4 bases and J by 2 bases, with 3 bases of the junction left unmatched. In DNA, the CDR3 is TGTGCCAGCAGCTCACTAGCGGGAGGACCCTACGAGCAGTACTTC. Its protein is CASSSLAGGPYEQYF. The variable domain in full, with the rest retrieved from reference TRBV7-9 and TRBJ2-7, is DTGVSQNPRHKITKRGQNVTFRCDPISEHNRLYWYRQTLGQGPEFLTYFQNEAQLEKSRLLSDRFSAERPKGSFSTLEIQRTEQGDSAMYLCASSSLAGGPYEQYFGPGTRLTVT.

CDR3 loop: CASSLMGMWGANVLTF. The DNA for the CDR3 is TGTGCCAGCAGCTTAATGGGCATGTGGGGGGCCAACGTCCTGACTTTC. The J gene is TRBJ2-6, the V gene TRBV7-3; no firm D call. CDR1 is SGHTA, CDR2 FQGTGA, per germline. Trimming shortened V by 1 base and J by 4 bases, and 11 bases separated the two germline ends. CDR3 length: 16 residues.

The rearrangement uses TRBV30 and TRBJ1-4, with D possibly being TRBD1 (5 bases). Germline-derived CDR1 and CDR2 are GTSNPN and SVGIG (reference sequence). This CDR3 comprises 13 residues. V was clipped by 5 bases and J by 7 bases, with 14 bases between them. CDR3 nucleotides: TGTGCCTGGGAGCCGGGACCCGGTGAAAAACTGTTTTTT. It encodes CAWEPGPGEKLFF.

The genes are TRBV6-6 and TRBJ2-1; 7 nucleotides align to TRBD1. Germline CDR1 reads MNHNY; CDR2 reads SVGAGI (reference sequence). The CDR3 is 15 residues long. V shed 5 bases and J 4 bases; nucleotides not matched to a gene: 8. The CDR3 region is CASSLLGGAYNEQFF. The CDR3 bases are TGTGCCAGCAGTCTCCTAGGGGGCGCTTACAATGAGCAGTTCTTC.

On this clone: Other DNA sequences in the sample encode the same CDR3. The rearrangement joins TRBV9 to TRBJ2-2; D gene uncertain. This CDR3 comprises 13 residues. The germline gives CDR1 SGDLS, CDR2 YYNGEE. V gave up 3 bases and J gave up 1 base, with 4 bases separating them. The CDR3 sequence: CASSAGNTGELFF. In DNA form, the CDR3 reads TGTGCCAGCAGCGCGGGGAACACCGGGGAGCTGTTTTTT.